A selection of T cell receptor beta chains follows, all from one sample in a study of post-analysis software for immune sequencing data. One entry per CDR3 protein, called by TCRdb with MiXCR from the PCR reads. Of hundreds of thousands of distinct CDR3 sequences listed, about 44% are singletons. Sequencing was performed on blood. The receptor source for this set is a girl between 10 and 17 years old with multiple sclerosis. CDR3s include the opening cysteine and the closing phenylalanine or tryptophan. Fields, in order: D gene, J gene, V gene, clone size, CDR3 DNA, CDR3 protein. The D gene is left open where the match is weak. Expanded clones are given a class, and other clones once, few, many or no size at all.

D gene: TRBD2
J gene: TRBJ2-2
V gene: TRBV7-2
clone size: once
CDR3 DNA: TGTGCCAGCAGCTTAGGCCCGGGACTAGCGGACCGCACCGGGGAGCTGTTTTTT
CDR3 protein: CASSLGPGLADRTGELFF

D gene: .
J gene: TRBJ1-1
V gene: TRBV20-1
clone size: .
CDR3 DNA: TGCAGCCCCCAAGATCCAAACCTGAACACTGAAGCTTTCTTT
CDR3 protein: CSPQDPNLNTEAFF

D gene: .
J gene: TRBJ2-6
V gene: TRBV5-1
clone size: .
CDR3 DNA: TGCGCCAGCAGCTTGGCAGGGACTGGGGCCAACGTCCCGACTTTC
CDR3 protein: CASSLAGTGANVPTF

D gene: TRBD1
J gene: TRBJ1-5
V gene: TRBV7-2
clone size: .
CDR3 DNA: TGTACCAGCAGCCCCCACAGGGGTATGAGCAATCAGCCCCAGCATTTT
CDR3 protein: CTSSPHRGMSNQPQHF

D gene: TRBD1
J gene: TRBJ1-2
V gene: TRBV6-5
clone size: .
CDR3 DNA: TGTGCCAGCAGTTACTCGTGGACAGGGGGTGACAGCTACACCTTC
CDR3 protein: CASSYSWTGGDSYTF

D gene: .
J gene: TRBJ2-7
V gene: TRBV4-1
clone size: few
CDR3 DNA: TGCGCCAGCAGCCTCCGACAGTTATCCTCCTACGAGCAGTACTTC
CDR3 protein: CASSLRQLSSYEQYF

D gene: .
J gene: TRBJ1-5
V gene: TRBV7-9
clone size: .
CDR3 DNA: TGTGCCAGCAGCCACGTGACAGGTCAGCCCCAGCATTTT
CDR3 protein: CASSHVTGQPQHF

D gene: .
J gene: TRBJ1-2
V gene: TRBV12-3/TRBV12-4
clone size: .
CDR3 DNA: TGTGCCAGCGCAGTGGACCTACAACGGACTAACTATGGCTACACCTTC
CDR3 protein: CASAVDLQRTNYGYTF

D gene: .
J gene: TRBJ2-7
V gene: TRBV7-6
clone size: .
CDR3 DNA: TGTGCCAGCAGCTTAGCGCTGGGGGAGTACGAGCAGTACTTC
CDR3 protein: CASSLALGEYEQYF

D gene: TRBD2
J gene: TRBJ2-1
V gene: TRBV12-3/TRBV12-4
clone size: .
CDR3 DNA: TGTGCCAGCAGTTTAGCGGGACCGGGAGGGCCTAGGCAGTTCTTC
CDR3 protein: CASSLAGPGGPRQFF

D gene: TRBD2
J gene: TRBJ2-1
V gene: TRBV10-3
clone size: .
CDR3 DNA: TGTGCCATCAGTGAGTCGTCTAGCGGGAGGGCCGATGAGCAGTTCTTC
CDR3 protein: CAISESSSGRADEQFF

D gene: .
J gene: TRBJ2-1
V gene: TRBV20-1
clone size: .
CDR3 DNA: TGCAGTGCGACCCCTCACAATGAGCAGTTCTTC
CDR3 protein: CSATPHNEQFF

D gene: .
J gene: TRBJ1-2
V gene: TRBV15
clone size: .
CDR3 DNA: TGTGCCACCTGGGGGGTCCGGTATGGCTACACCTTC
CDR3 protein: CATWGVRYGYTF

D gene: .
J gene: TRBJ1-1
V gene: TRBV12-3/TRBV12-4
clone size: .
CDR3 DNA: TGTGCCAGCAGTCCCGGCAGGGAGAACACTGAAGCTTTCTTT
CDR3 protein: CASSPGRENTEAFF

D gene: TRBD2
J gene: TRBJ2-5
V gene: TRBV7-9
clone size: .
CDR3 DNA: TGTGCCAGCAGCTTATCGACTAGCGGGTTTAAAGAGACCCAGTACTTC
CDR3 protein: CASSLSTSGFKETQYF

D gene: .
J gene: TRBJ2-6
V gene: TRBV25-1
clone size: .
CDR3 DNA: TGTGCCAGCAGTGAATTGGACTCTGGGGCCAACGTCCTGACTTTC
CDR3 protein: CASSELDSGANVLTF

D gene: TRBD1
J gene: TRBJ2-7
V gene: TRBV6-6
clone size: .
CDR3 DNA: TGTGCCAGCAGTTACCAAGGACAGGACCCCTACGAGCAGTACTTC
CDR3 protein: CASSYQGQDPYEQYF

D gene: .
J gene: TRBJ2-4
V gene: TRBV4-1
clone size: .
CDR3 DNA: TGCGCCAGCAGCCAAGTTCGGGGAGGGGGGGCGCGGGAGCAGTACTTC
CDR3 protein: CASSQVRGGGAREQYF

D gene: .
J gene: TRBJ2-3
V gene: TRBV10-2
clone size: many
CDR3 DNA: TGCGCCAGCAGTGAGTTTGGGGCTAACGCAGATACGCAGTATTTT
CDR3 protein: CASSEFGANADTQYF